These 7 T cell receptor beta chains came from one sample sequenced in a study of T-cell reconstitution after alpha-beta-depleted transplantation in children listed by TCRdb under 2016. The treatment or condition label for this specimen denotes: allogeneic hematopoietic cell transplantation with graft depleted of TCRalphabeta T cells and CD19 B cells. Library preparation was by PCR. Sequencing instrument: Illumina HiSeq 2500. Molecular barcoding was employed in the preparation of TCR libraries, with unique molecular identifiers being used to normalize TCRbeta repertoire quantification. TCRdb applied fastp at Q25 and MiXCR to the public reads, then kept only in-frame beta chains. For every CDR3 protein sequence, its rows merge into one entry that carries the most common genes and DNA. The sample data list roughly 350,000 distinct CDR3 sequences, and 15% to 20% of these were observed just once. The ten largest clones represent around 38% of the sample.

The sequencing here drew on PBMCs, mostly from graft donor cells, taken 360 days after TCRalphabeta/CD19-depleted stem cell transplant. All receptors derive from a male patient aged 2 to 10 who had a stem cell transplant for acute lymphoblastic leukemia, so the T cells may come from the graft donor.

This clonotype was found a few times. The rearrangement uses TRBV18 and TRBJ2-2; 7 bases are a match to TRBD1. Germline CDR1 is KGHSH and CDR2 is LQKENI. The CDR3 sequence is 17 residues long. After removal of 3 bases from V and 1 base from J, the junction contained 8 bases not matched to a gene. CDR3 nucleotides: TGTGCCAGCTCACCCCAACAGGGGCGCTGGAACACCGGGGAGCTGTTTTTT. Protein sequence: CASSPQQGRWNTGELFF.

The chain couples TRBV28 to TRBJ2-3, with D hard to call. The ends were cut back, 4 bases at V and 3 bases at J, with 11 bases in the middle. The CDR3 runs 14 residues. Germline V CDR1 and CDR2: MDHEN, SYDVKM. The CDR3 sequence is CASSYRIGTDTQYF. DNA of the CDR3: TGTGCCAGCAGTTATCGGATCGGGACAGATACGCAGTATTTT.

The chain carries TRBV7-9 and TRBJ2-7; no reliable D call. With 4 bases removed from V and 5 bases from J, the gap between germline ends came to 9 bases. CDR3 length: 12 residues. CDR1 is SEHNR and CDR2 is FQNEAQ in the germline V gene (reference sequence). The CDR3 DNA reads as TGTGCCAGCAGCTCTAGACGTCACGAGCAGTACTTC. It encodes CASSSRRHEQYF.

This clonotype was seen repeatedly, ten times or more. This sequence joins TRBV6-5 and TRBJ2-3, with D possibly being TRBD1 or TRBD2 (5 bases each). Trimming pared 5 bases from V and 7 bases from J, leaving 10 bases between. The CDR3 has 12 amino acids. CDR1 is MNHEY, CDR2 SVGAGI, per germline. CDR3 sequence (DNA): TGTGCCAGCAGTCGGACGGGACATACGCAGTATTTT. It specifies CASSRTGHTQYF.

The table lists this clonotype with a few counts. V gene TRBV30 combines with J gene TRBJ2-5; a possible D gene is TRBD2 (7 bases). CDR3 length: 12 residues. Germline V CDR1 and CDR2: GTSNPN, SVGIG (reference sequence). V lost 2 bases, J lost 9 bases, and 13 bases lay in between. DNA of the CDR3: TGTGCCTGGAGTCTGGGGGGGGCGGCCCAGTACTTC. This translates into CAWSLGGAAQYF.

CDR3 DNA: TGTGCCAGCAGCTTAATGGGGGGCTGGTCGGAGTACAATGAGCAGTTCTTC. This encodes CASSLMGGWSEYNEQFF. The J gene is TRBJ2-1, the V gene TRBV7-8, with D tentatively TRBD1 or TRBD2 (6 bases each). Germline V gives CDR1 SGHVS, CDR2 FQNEAQ. The V end lost 2 bases, the J end lost 4 bases, and 18 bases lay between the germline ends. This CDR3 is built from 17 residues.

This clonotype has a handful of counts. The chain employs TRBV5-5 and TRBJ2-7, with 11 bases matching TRBD2. The CDR3 has 16 amino acids. CDR1 and CDR2 (germline): SGHKS, YYEKEE (reference sequence). V trimming: 3 bases; J trimming: 0 bases; junction bases outside the gene matches: 5. The CDR3 spells CASSWVTSGSSYEQYF. CDR3 DNA sequence: TGTGCCAGCAGCTGGGTTACTAGCGGGAGCTCCTACGAGCAGTACTTC.